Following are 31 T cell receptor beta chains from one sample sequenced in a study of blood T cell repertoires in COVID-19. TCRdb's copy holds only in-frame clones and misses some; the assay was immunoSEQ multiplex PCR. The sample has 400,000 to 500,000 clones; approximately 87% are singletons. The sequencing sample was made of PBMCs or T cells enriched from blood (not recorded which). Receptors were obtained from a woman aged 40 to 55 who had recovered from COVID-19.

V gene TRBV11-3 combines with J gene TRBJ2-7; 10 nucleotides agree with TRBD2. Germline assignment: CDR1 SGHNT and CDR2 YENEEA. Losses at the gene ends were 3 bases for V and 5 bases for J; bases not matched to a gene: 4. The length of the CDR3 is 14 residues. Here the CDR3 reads CASSFSGRFDEQYF. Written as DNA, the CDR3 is TGTGCCAGCAGCTTTAGCGGGAGGTTCGACGAGCAGTACTTC.

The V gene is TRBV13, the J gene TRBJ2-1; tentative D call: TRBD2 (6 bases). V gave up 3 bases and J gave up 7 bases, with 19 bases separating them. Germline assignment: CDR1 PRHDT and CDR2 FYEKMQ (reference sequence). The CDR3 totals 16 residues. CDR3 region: CASSLLRGNRGNEQFF. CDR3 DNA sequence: TGTGCCAGCAGCTTGCTCAGAGGGAATCGGGGGAATGAGCAGTTCTTC.

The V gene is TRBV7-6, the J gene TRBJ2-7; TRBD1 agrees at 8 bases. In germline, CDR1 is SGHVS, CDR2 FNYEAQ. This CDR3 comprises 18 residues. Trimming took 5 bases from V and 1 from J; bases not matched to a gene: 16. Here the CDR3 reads CASSPGAGGASLSYEQYF. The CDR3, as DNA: TGTGCCAGCAGCCCGGGGGCAGGGGGCGCAAGTCTTTCCTACGAGCAGTACTTC.

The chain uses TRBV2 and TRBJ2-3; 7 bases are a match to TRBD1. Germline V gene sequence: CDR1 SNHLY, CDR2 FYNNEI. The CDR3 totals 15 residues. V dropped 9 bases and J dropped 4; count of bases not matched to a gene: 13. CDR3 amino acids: CARGFTGVDPDTQYF. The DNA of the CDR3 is TGTGCCAGGGGATTTACAGGGGTCGATCCAGATACGCAGTATTTT.

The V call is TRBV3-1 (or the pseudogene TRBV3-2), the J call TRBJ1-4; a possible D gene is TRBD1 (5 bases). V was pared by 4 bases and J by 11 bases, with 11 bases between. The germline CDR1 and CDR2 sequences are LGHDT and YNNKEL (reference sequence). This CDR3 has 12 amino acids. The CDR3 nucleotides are TGTGCCAGCAGCCCGGAGGGGAGGAAACTGTTTTTT. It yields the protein CASSPEGRKLFF.

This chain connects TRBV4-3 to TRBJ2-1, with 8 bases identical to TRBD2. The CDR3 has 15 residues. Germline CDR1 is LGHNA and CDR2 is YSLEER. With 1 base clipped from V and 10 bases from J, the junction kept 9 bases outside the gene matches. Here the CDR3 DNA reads TGCGCCAGCAGCCAAGGACCTGCAGCGGGAGAGGAGCAGTTCTTC. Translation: CASSQGPAAGEEQFF.

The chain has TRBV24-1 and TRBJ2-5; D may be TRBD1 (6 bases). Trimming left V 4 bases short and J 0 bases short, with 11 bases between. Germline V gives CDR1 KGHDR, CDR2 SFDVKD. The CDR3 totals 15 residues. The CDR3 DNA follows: TGTGCCACCAGTGACCCCCGGGACAACCAAGAGACCCAGTACTTC. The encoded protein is CATSDPRDNQETQYF.

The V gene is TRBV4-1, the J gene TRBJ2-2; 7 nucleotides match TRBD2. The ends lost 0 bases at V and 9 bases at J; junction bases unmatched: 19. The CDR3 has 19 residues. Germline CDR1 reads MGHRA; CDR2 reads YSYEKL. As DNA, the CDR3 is TGCGCCAGCAGCCAAGAAGGTCTAATGAGTAGGGGAGGGATCCGGGAGCTGTTTTTT. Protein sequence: CASSQEGLMSRGGIRELFF.

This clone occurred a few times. The CDR3 nucleotides read TGTGCCAGCAGTGGGCGGACAGGGGTTGGCAATCAGCCCCAGCATTTT. It is translated as CASSGRTGVGNQPQHF. The chain joins TRBV2 to TRBJ1-5; TRBD1 matches at 9 bases. The CDR3 loop spans 16 amino acids. In germline, CDR1 is SNHLY, CDR2 FYNNEI. V shed 4 bases, J shed 2 bases, and the junction held 6 bases outside the gene matches.

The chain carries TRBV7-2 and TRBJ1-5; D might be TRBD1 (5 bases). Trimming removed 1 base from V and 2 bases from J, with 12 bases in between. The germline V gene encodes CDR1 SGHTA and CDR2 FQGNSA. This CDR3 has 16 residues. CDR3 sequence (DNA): TGTGCCAGCAGCTTAGAGGCGGGGGAAGGCAATCAGCCCCAGCATTTT. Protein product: CASSLEAGEGNQPQHF.

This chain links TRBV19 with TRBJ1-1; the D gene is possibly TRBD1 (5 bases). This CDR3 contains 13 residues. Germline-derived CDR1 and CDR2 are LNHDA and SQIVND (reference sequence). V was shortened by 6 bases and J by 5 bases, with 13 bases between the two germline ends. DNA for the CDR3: TGTGCCAGTAGCCAGGGAGGTGGGACTGAAGCTTTCTTT. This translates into CASSQGGGTEAFF.

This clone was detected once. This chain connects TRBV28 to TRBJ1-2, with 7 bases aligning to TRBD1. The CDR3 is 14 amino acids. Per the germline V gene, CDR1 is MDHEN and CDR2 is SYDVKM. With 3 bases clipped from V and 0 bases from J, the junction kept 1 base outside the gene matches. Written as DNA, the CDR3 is TGTGCCAGCAGTTTGGACAGGTCTAACTATGGCTACACCTTC. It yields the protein CASSLDRSNYGYTF.

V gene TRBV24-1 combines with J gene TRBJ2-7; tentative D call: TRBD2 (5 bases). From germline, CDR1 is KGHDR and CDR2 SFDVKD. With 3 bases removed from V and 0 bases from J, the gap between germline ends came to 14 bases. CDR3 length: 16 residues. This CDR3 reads CATSDPTRRGSYEQYF. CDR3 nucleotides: TGTGCCACCAGTGATCCCACTAGGAGAGGCTCCTACGAGCAGTACTTC.

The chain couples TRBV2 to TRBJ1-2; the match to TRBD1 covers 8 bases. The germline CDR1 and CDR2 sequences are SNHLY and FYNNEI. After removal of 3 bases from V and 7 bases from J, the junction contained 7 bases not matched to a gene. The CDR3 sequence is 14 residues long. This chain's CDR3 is CASSEQGARGGYTF. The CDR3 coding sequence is TGTGCCAGCAGTGAGCAGGGGGCAAGGGGTGGCTACACCTTC.

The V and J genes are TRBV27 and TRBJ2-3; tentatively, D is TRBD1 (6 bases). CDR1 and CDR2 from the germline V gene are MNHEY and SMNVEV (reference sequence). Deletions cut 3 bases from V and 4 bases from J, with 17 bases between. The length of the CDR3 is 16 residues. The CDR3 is CASSFMVGQGPDTQYF. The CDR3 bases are TGTGCCAGCAGTTTTATGGTCGGGCAGGGGCCAGATACGCAGTATTTT.

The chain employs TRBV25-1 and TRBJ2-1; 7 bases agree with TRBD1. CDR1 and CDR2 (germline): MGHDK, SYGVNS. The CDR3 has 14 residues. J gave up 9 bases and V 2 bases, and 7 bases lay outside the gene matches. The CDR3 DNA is TGTGCCAGCAGTGAACCGACAGGGCTGGGTGAGCAGTTCTTC. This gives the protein CASSEPTGLGEQFF.

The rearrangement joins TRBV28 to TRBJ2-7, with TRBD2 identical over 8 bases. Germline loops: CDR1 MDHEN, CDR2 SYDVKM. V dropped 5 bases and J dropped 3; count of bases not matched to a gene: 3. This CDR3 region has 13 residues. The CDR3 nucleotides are TGTGCCAGCAGTACGGGAGGGTACTACGAGCAGTACTTC. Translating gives CASSTGGYYEQYF.

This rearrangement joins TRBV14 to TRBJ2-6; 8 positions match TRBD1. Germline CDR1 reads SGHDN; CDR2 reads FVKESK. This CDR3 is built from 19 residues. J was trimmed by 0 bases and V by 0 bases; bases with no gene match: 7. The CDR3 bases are TGTGCCAGCAGCCAAGATTGGAGGACAGGGAGCTCTGGGGCCAACGTCCTGACTTTC. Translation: CASSQDWRTGSSGANVLTF.

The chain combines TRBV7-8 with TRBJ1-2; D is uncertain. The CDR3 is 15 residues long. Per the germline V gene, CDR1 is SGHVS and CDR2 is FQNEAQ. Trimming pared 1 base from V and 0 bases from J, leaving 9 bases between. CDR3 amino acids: CASSLEEQSNYGYTF. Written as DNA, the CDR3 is TGTGCCAGCAGCTTAGAGGAGCAATCTAACTATGGCTACACCTTC.

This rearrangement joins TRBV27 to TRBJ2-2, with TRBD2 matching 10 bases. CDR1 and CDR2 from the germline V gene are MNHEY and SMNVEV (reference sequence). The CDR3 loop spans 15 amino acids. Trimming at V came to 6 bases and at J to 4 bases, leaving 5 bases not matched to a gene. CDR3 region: CASRPTSGTTGELFF. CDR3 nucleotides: TGTGCCAGCAGACCCACTAGCGGGACCACCGGGGAGCTGTTTTTT.

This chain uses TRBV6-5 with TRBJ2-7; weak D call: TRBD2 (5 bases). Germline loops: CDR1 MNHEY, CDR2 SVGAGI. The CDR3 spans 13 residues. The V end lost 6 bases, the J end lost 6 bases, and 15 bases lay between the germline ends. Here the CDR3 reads CASRVDWSGEQYF. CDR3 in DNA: TGTGCCAGCAGAGTAGACTGGAGCGGCGAGCAGTACTTC.

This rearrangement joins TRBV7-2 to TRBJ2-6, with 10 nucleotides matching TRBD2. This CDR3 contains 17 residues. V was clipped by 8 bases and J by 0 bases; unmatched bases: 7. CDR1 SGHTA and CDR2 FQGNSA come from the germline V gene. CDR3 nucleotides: TGTGCCAGCGCCCATCTAGCGGGGGACTCTGGGGCCAACGTCCTGACTTTC. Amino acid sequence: CASAHLAGDSGANVLTF.

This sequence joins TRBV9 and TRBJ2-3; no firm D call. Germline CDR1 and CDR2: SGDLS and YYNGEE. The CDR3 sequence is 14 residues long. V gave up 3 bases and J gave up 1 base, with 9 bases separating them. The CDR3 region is CASSDYRGTDTQYF. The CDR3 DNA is TGTGCCAGCAGCGACTACCGGGGCACAGATACGCAGTATTTT.

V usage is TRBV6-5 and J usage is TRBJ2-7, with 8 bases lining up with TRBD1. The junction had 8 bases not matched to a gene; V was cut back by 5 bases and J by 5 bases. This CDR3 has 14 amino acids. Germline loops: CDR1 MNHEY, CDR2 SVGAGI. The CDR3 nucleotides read TGTGCCAGCAGTATAGGACAGGGAATCCACGAGCAGTACTTC. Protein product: CASSIGQGIHEQYF.

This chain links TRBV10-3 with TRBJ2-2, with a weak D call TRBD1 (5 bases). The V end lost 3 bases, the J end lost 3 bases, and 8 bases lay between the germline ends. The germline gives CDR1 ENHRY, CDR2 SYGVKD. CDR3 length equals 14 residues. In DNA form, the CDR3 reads TGTGCCATCAGTGAAGGGGCAGACACCGGGGAGCTGTTTTTT. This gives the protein CAISEGADTGELFF.

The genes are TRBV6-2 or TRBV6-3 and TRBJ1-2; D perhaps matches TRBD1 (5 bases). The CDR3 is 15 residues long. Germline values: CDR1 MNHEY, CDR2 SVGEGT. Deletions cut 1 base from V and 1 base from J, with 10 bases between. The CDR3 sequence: CASSYFGGINYGYTF. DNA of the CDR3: TGTGCCAGCAGTTACTTCGGGGGGATTAACTATGGCTACACCTTC.

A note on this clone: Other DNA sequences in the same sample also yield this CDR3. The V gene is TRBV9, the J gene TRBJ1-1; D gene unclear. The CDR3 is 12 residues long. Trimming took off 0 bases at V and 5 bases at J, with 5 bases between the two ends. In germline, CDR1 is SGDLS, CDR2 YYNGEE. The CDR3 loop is CASSVGGTEAFF. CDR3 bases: TGTGCCAGCAGCGTAGGCGGGACTGAAGCTTTCTTT.

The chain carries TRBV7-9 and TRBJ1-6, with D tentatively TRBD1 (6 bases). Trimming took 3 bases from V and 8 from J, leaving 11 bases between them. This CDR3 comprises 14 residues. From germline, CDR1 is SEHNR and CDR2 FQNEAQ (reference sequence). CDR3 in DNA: TGTGCCAGCAGCTTTCTGGGGGCCGATTCACCCCTCCACTTT. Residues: CASSFLGADSPLHF.

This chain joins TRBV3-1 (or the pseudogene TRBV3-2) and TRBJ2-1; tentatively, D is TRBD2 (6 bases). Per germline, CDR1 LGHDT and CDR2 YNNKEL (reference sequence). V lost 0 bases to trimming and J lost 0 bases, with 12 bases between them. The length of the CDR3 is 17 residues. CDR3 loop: CASSQDQRGSSYNEQFF. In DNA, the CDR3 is TGTGCCAGCAGCCAAGATCAACGGGGGAGCTCCTACAATGAGCAGTTCTTC.

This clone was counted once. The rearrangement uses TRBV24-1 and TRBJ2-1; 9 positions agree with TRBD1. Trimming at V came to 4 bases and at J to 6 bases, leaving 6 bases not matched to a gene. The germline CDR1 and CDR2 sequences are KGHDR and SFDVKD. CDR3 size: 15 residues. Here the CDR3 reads CATSDSQTGGNEQFF. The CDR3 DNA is TGTGCCACCAGTGACTCCCAGACAGGGGGCAATGAGCAGTTCTTC.

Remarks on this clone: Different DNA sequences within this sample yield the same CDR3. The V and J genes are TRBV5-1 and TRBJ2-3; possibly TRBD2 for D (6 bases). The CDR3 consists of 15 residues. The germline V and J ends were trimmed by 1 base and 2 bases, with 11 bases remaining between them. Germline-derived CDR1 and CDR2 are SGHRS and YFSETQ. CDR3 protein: CASSLPGGSTDTQYF. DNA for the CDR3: TGCGCCAGCAGCTTGCCCGGGGGTTCCACAGATACGCAGTATTTT.